What follows describes a single TCR beta chain. The sample comes from a study of blood T cell repertoires in COVID-19. The V and J ends lost 5 bases and 6 bases respectively, with 17 bases between them. CDR3 length: 14 residues. Germline loops: CDR1 SGHTA, CDR2 FQGNSA. As processed by the authors: Reference gene primer amplification in the assay estimated nucleated cell counts. Here immunoSEQ multiplex PCR was the method, and the copy in TCRdb shows in-frame clones only, minus some. From that table come the V and J calls and clone size; the DNA was used to work out D and trimming. The sample records 200,000 to 300,000 clones, around 89% being singletons. Recruitment covered fewer than 25 US areas and drew participants whose ages spanned roughly 18 to 95 years. Which cohort a participant joined came from the clinical history participants gave.

The sample was PBMCs or T cells enriched from blood (not recorded which). This chain connects TRBV7-2 to TRBJ2-7; tentative D call: TRBD2 (7 bases). This clonotype was sampled from a woman aged 30 to 39 who had recovered from COVID-19. Here the CDR3 reads CASSPLGGGFEQYF. CDR3 DNA sequence: TGTGCCAGCAGCCCTTTGGGGGGGGGCTTCGAGCAGTACTTC.